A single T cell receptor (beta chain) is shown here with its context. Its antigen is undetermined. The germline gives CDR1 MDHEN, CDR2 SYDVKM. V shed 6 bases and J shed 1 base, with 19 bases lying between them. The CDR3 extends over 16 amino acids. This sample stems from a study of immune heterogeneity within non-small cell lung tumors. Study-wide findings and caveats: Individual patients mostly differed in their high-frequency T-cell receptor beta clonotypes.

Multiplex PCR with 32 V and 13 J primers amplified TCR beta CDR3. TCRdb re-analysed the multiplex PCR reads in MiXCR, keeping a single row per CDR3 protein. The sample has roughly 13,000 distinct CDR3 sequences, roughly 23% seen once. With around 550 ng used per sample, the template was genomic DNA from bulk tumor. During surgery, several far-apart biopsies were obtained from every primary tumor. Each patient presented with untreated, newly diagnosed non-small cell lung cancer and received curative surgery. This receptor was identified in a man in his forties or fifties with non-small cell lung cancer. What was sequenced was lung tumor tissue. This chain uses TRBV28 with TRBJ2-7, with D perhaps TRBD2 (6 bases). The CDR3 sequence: CASSRERSGKSYEQYF. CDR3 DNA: TGTGCCAGCAGCCGGGAGCGTTCAGGGAAATCCTACGAGCAGTACTTC.